The 21 T cell receptor beta chains presented below share a single source sample, sequenced in a study of tumor-infiltrating lymphocytes in oesophageal squamous cell carcinoma. Using its own MiXCR run on the PCR reads, TCRdb lists one record per CDR3 protein. The table records about 24,000 distinct CDR3 sequences, under 50% of them present only once. Source material: esophageal tumor tissue. All receptors come from a male donor with esophageal squamous cell carcinoma.

This clonotype was counted at least ten times. V and J are TRBV5-1 and TRBJ2-5; 7 bases map to TRBD1. V shed 4 bases and J 5 bases; nucleotides not matched to a gene: 8. The germline V gene has CDR1 SGHRS and CDR2 YFSETQ. This CDR3 has 14 amino acids. DNA for the CDR3: TGCGCCAGCAGCCCAGGGACAGAGTGGGAGACCCAGTACTTC. Translating gives CASSPGTEWETQYF.

This clonotype has a single count. The chain has TRBV6-6 and TRBJ2-1, with D possibly TRBD2 on 6 matching bases. Germline CDR1 and CDR2: MNHNY and SVGAGI (reference sequence). Trimming left V 0 bases short and J 7 bases short, with 16 bases between. There are 16 residues in the CDR3. As DNA, the CDR3 is TGTGCCAGCAGTTACTCCAGGACTGAGGCGGGGAATGAGCAGTTCTTC. Translation gives CASSYSRTEAGNEQFF.

In its sample, this clonotype was seen many times. The chain links TRBV7-9 to TRBJ1-2; 7 bases map to TRBD1. CDR3 size: 13 residues. The germline gives CDR1 SEHNR, CDR2 FQNEAQ (reference sequence). J lost 5 bases, V lost 5 bases, and 5 bases had no gene match. CDR3 protein: CASSAGTEYGYTF. The CDR3 coding sequence is TGTGCCAGCAGCGCCGGGACAGAGTATGGCTACACCTTC.

This clonotype was detected ten times or more. The chain uses TRBV7-3 and TRBJ1-1; perhaps TRBD1 as D (5 bases). The germline V gene has CDR1 SGHTA and CDR2 FQGTGA. This CDR3 contains 16 residues. V dropped 3 bases and J dropped 3 bases, with 17 bases sitting between them. CDR3 amino acids: CASSFRREVKYTEAFF. As DNA, the CDR3 is TGTGCCAGCAGCTTTCGCAGGGAGGTAAAGTACACTGAAGCTTTCTTT.

Many counts were recorded for this clonotype. V is TRBV7-9 and J is TRBJ1-4; TRBD1 matches at 8 bases. The trim removed 5 bases at V and 8 bases at J, leaving 7 bases unmatched. The CDR3 is 14 residues long. Germline-derived CDR1 and CDR2 are SEHNR and FQNEAQ (reference sequence). In nucleotides, the CDR3 is TGTGCCAGCAGCCAAGGACAGGGCCCAGAAAAACTGTTTTTT. This gives the protein CASSQGQGPEKLFF.

In regard to this clonotype: A much larger clone differs from this one at a single base, so this may be a read error. V usage is TRBV18 and J usage is TRBJ2-1, with a weak D call TRBD1 (5 bases). The end of the DNA aligns better with TRBJ2-7, so the J call may be wrong. Germline V gene data show CDR1 as KGHSH and CDR2 as LQKENI. The CDR3 runs to 14 residues. The CDR3 loop is CASSPGAGYNEQYF. DNA of the CDR3: TGTGCCAGCTCACCCGGCGCAGGGTACAATGAGCAGTACTTC.

The rearrangement uses TRBV5-6 and TRBJ1-1; 9 nucleotides line up with TRBD1. CDR1 is SGHDT and CDR2 is YYEEEE in the germline V gene. This CDR3 region has 14 residues. J gave up 6 bases and V 4 bases, and 7 bases lay outside the gene matches. CDR3 bases: TGTGCCAGCAGCCGGGGACAGGGCAGCGCTGAAGCTTTCTTT. It specifies CASSRGQGSAEAFF.

J is TRBJ2-1 and V is TRBV7-6, with a tentative D call TRBD2 (5 bases). V was trimmed by 1 base and J by 4 bases, leaving 14 bases between them. Germline V lookup: CDR1 SGHVS, CDR2 FNYEAQ. This CDR3 contains 16 residues. CDR3 loop: CASSLERATMYNEQFF. The DNA of the CDR3 is TGTGCCAGCAGCTTAGAGAGGGCTACGATGTACAATGAGCAGTTCTTC.

The chain uses TRBV7-2 and TRBJ2-1; 13 bases match TRBD2. The ends lost 0 bases at V and 8 bases at J; junction bases unmatched: 4. The CDR3 is 16 amino acids. CDR1 is SGHTA, CDR2 FQGNSA, per germline. Here the CDR3 DNA reads TGTGCCAGCAGCTTAGCAGGGACTAGCGGGGTGTATGAGCAGTTCTTC. This encodes CASSLAGTSGVYEQFF.

The chain has TRBV10-3 and TRBJ1-4; D remains ambiguous. Trimming took off 3 bases at V and 8 bases at J, with 7 bases between the two ends. The germline gives CDR1 ENHRY, CDR2 SYGVKD. CDR3 length equals 12 residues. CDR3 bases: TGTGCCATCAGTGAAAAGGGAGAAAAACTGTTTTTT. Its protein product is CAISEKGEKLFF.

This clonotype was picked up a small number of times. The V and J genes are TRBV9 and TRBJ1-6; possible D gene TRBD1, 5 bases. The CDR3 is 15 residues long. V lost 3 bases to trimming and J lost 5 bases, with 12 bases between them. Per the germline V gene, CDR1 is SGDLS and CDR2 is YYNGEE. The chain's CDR3 is CASSAPGWDNSPLHF. DNA of the CDR3: TGTGCCAGCAGCGCCCCAGGGTGGGATAATTCACCCCTCCACTTT.

The chain combines TRBV11-3 with TRBJ2-4; weak D call: TRBD2 (5 bases). The J call may not be correct, given that the DNA end is closer to TRBJ2-1. The CDR3 has 13 amino acids. Per the germline V gene, CDR1 is SGHNT and CDR2 is YENEEA. CDR3: CASTRAAYNEQFF. In DNA form, the CDR3 reads TGTGCCAGCACGCGGGCGGCCTACAATGAGCAGTTCTTC.

This clonotype came up many times. The chain links TRBV11-2 to TRBJ1-2; 7 bases match TRBD1. In germline, CDR1 is SGHAT, CDR2 FQNNGV. The CDR3 consists of 15 residues. After removal of 9 bases from V and 0 bases from J, the junction contained 10 bases not matched to a gene. Here the CDR3 DNA reads TGTGCCAGTAGCAGGGGGGACAAAACTAACTATGGCTACACCTTC. Translation gives CASSRGDKTNYGYTF.

The gene calls are TRBV7-6 and TRBJ1-2; D might be TRBD1 (5 bases). Germline V CDR1 and CDR2: SGHVS, FNYEAQ. Trimming stripped 5 bases from V and 0 bases from J, with 7 bases between. The CDR3 loop spans 13 amino acids. The CDR3 nucleotides are TGTGCCAGCAGCCGGACACCTAACTATGGCTACACCTTC. It encodes CASSRTPNYGYTF. The variable domain in full, completed from reference TRBV7-6 and TRBJ1-2, reads GAGVSQSPRYKVTKRGQDVALRCDPISGHVSLYWYRQALGQGPEFLTYFNYEAQQDKSGLPNDRFSAERPEGSISTLTIQRTEQRDSAMYRCASSRTPNYGYTFGSGTRLTVV.

This clonotype was seen a few times. The chain links TRBV7-3 to TRBJ2-1; tentative D call: TRBD2 (5 bases). Germline V gene data show CDR1 as SGHTA and CDR2 as FQGTGA. V gave up 5 bases and J gave up 5 bases, with 10 bases separating them. The CDR3 loop spans 13 amino acids. The CDR3 loop is CASSQGSHNEQFF. CDR3 in DNA: TGTGCCAGCAGCCAAGGGAGCCACAATGAGCAGTTCTTC.

The chain has TRBV7-6 and TRBJ1-1, with TRBD1 as a possible D gene (5 bases). CDR1 is SGHVS, CDR2 FNYEAQ, per germline. With 1 base removed from V and 10 bases from J, the gap between germline ends came to 13 bases. This CDR3 has 13 amino acids. CDR3 loop: CASSLEGKGGAFF. The CDR3 DNA is TGTGCCAGCAGCTTAGAGGGGAAGGGTGGAGCTTTCTTT.

This clonotype was counted between two and nine times. The chain recombines TRBV7-2 with TRBJ2-3; no definite D call. V lost 8 bases and J 4 bases, leaving 10 bases between the germline ends. The germline gives CDR1 SGHTA, CDR2 FQGNSA. The CDR3 totals 12 residues. The CDR3, as DNA: TGTGCCAGCGGCCTATCGGCAGATACGCAGTATTTT. Protein sequence: CASGLSADTQYF. Full variable domain (outside the CDR3, taken from reference TRBV7-2 and TRBJ2-3): GAGVSQSPSNKVTEKGKDVELRCDPISGHTALYWYRQSLGQGLEFLIYFQGNSAPDKSGLPSDRFSAERTGGSVSTLTIQRTQQEDSAVYLCASGLSADTQYFGPGTRLTVL.

This sequence joins TRBV7-2 and TRBJ2-1; a possible D gene is TRBD1 (5 bases). The CDR3 extends over 15 amino acids. Germline V lookup: CDR1 SGHTA, CDR2 FQGNSA. V was shortened by 0 bases and J by 4 bases, with 10 bases between the two germline ends. CDR3 residues: CASSLAQGWYNEQFF. The CDR3 DNA is TGTGCCAGCAGCTTAGCTCAGGGTTGGTACAATGAGCAGTTCTTC.

The chain links TRBV6-2 or TRBV6-3 to TRBJ1-1; D remains unclear. The CDR3 runs 14 residues. V lost 7 bases, J lost 4 bases, and 16 bases lay in between. Germline CDR1 reads MNHEY; CDR2 reads SVGEGT. The CDR3 loop is CASNGGRSFTEAFF. In DNA form, the CDR3 reads TGTGCCAGCAATGGAGGGAGAAGCTTCACTGAAGCTTTCTTT.

The rearrangement uses TRBV27 and TRBJ2-3, with 7 bases identical to TRBD1. The trim removed 5 bases at V and 2 bases at J, leaving 7 bases unmatched. This CDR3 has 15 amino acids. Germline lookup yields CDR1 MNHEY and CDR2 SMNVEV (reference sequence). CDR3 nucleotide sequence: TGTGCCAGCAGTCCCCTCGGGACAGTCACAGATACGCAGTATTTT. Translation: CASSPLGTVTDTQYF.

This clonotype has just a few counts. This rearrangement joins TRBV7-6 to TRBJ2-1; 8 bases are shared with TRBD2. This CDR3 is built from 18 residues. Germline loops: CDR1 SGHVS, CDR2 FNYEAQ. Trimming cost V 3 bases and J 0 bases; bases outside gene matches: 10. The chain's CDR3 is CASSLGRTSRSSYNEQFF. The CDR3, as DNA: TGTGCCAGCAGCTTGGGTCGGACTAGCAGAAGCTCCTACAATGAGCAGTTCTTC.